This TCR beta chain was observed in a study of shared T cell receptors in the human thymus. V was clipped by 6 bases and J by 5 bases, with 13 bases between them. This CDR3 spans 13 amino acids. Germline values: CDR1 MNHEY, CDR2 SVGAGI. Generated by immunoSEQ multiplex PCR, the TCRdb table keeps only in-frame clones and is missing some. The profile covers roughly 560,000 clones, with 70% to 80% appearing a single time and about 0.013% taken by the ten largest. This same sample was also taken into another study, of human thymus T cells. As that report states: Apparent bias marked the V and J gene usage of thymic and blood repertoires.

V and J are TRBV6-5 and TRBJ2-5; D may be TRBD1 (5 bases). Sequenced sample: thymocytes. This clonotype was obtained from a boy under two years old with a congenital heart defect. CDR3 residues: CASRALAGETQYF. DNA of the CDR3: TGTGCCAGCAGAGCCCTCGCAGGGGAGACCCAGTACTTC.